The 25 T cell receptor beta chains listed next were all sequenced from one sample in a study of vaccination and CD4 T cells after COVID-19. Sequencing of the DNA from cultured CD4+ T cells was carried out with the Oncomine TCR Beta short-read assay. TCRdb ran MiXCR on the PCR reads and lists one entry per CDR3 protein. The table lists about 28,000 distinct CDR3 sequences, around 64% of them singletons. Treatment indicated: approximately 9-day PBMC culture with coronavirus spike peptide pools or control peptides (ViraFEST assay). For these TCRs, the target antigens are not known. The specimen comprised CD4+ T cells from blood, cultured in vitro, sampled after SARS-CoV-2 vaccination. These receptors all come from a human donor who received a COVID-19 vaccine.

The V gene is TRBV30, the J gene TRBJ1-1; D remains unclear. Germline-derived CDR1 and CDR2 are GTSNPN and SVGIG (reference sequence). The CDR3 length is 14 residues. The ends were cut back, 1 base at V and 5 bases at J, with 14 bases in the middle. The CDR3 nucleotides are TGTGCCTGGAGTGACCCCGCCGTCCGGACTGAAGCTTTCTTT. Its translation is CAWSDPAVRTEAFF.

This chain links TRBV25-1 with TRBJ2-5, with a weak D call TRBD2 (5 bases). The germline V gene encodes CDR1 MGHDK and CDR2 SYGVNS. The CDR3 loop spans 14 amino acids. Trimming removed 4 bases at V and 0 bases at J, with 9 bases between. CDR3 in DNA: TGTGCCAGCAGTGCCCCGGGAAACCAAGAGACCCAGTACTTC. This sequence encodes CASSAPGNQETQYF.

The chain couples TRBV2 to TRBJ2-3; D is uncertain. V dropped 10 bases and J dropped 2 bases, with 13 bases sitting between them. CDR1 SNHLY and CDR2 FYNNEI come from the germline V gene. The CDR3 runs to 13 residues. As DNA, the CDR3 is TGTGCCATCCACCCATTCTCCACAGATACGCAGTATTTT. This sequence encodes CAIHPFSTDTQYF. Full variable domain (rest looked up from reference TRBV2 and TRBJ2-3): EPEVTQTPSHQVTQMGQEVILRCVPISNHLYFYWYRQILGQKVEFLVSFYNNEISEKSEIFDDQFSVERPDGSNFTLKIRSTKLEDSAMYFCAIHPFSTDTQYFGPGTRLTVL.

CDR3 sequence (DNA): TGTGCCTGGAGTGACGGGGACAGGGGAGGTCAGCCCCAGCATTTT. Residues: CAWSDGDRGGQPQHF. The gene calls are TRBV30 and TRBJ1-5; 10 bases fit TRBD1. The CDR3 runs to 15 residues. Per the germline V gene, CDR1 is GTSNPN and CDR2 is SVGIG (reference sequence). The trim removed 1 base at V and 6 bases at J, leaving 6 bases unmatched.

This chain links TRBV7-9 with TRBJ1-1; D is unresolved. Trimming removed 5 bases at V and 3 bases at J, with 19 bases between. The CDR3 has 16 amino acids. CDR1 is SEHNR and CDR2 is FQNEAQ in the germline V gene (reference sequence). The CDR3 is CASSLRAGVEDTEAFF. The CDR3 bases are TGTGCCAGCAGCCTCAGAGCCGGGGTCGAGGACACTGAAGCTTTCTTT.

The V call is TRBV2, the J call TRBJ1-4, with 7 bases that match TRBD1. The CDR3 has 14 amino acids. The V and J ends lost 7 bases and 4 bases, in that order; junction bases with no gene match: 6. Germline lookup yields CDR1 SNHLY and CDR2 FYNNEI. CDR3 in DNA: TGTGCCAGCAAAAGCCGGGACAGTAATGAAAAACTGTTTTTT. Translated: CASKSRDSNEKLFF.

The CDR3 sequence is CASSLGGGRTQYF. CDR3 bases: TGTGCCAGCAGCTTAGGGGGCGGGCGGACCCAGTACTTC. The chain uses TRBV7-9 and TRBJ2-5, with D possibly called TRBD1 or TRBD2 (5 bases each). The V gene's germline CDR1 is SEHNR and CDR2 FQNEAQ (reference sequence). The length of the CDR3 is 13 residues. V lost 1 base and J lost 7, with 10 bases in between. Drawing the rest from reference TRBV7-9 and TRBJ2-5, the complete variable domain is DTGVSQNPRHKITKRGQNVTFRCDPISEHNRLYWYRQTLGQGPEFLTYFQNEAQLEKSRLLSDRFSAERPKGSFSTLEIQRTEQGDSAMYLCASSLGGGRTQYFGPGTRLLVL.

The rearrangement links TRBV7-2 to TRBJ1-3, with D unresolved. The CDR3 is 18 amino acids. The germline V and J ends were trimmed by 2 bases and 0 bases, with 17 bases remaining between them. Germline V gene sequence: CDR1 SGHTA, CDR2 FQGNSA. CDR3 protein: CASSLISGLAYSGNTIYF. Here the CDR3 DNA reads TGTGCCAGCAGCTTAATCTCAGGCCTTGCCTACTCTGGAAACACCATATATTTT.

The chain employs TRBV19 and TRBJ2-1; D is unresolved. CDR1 is LNHDA and CDR2 is SQIVND in the germline V gene (reference sequence). V was cut by 5 bases and J by 4 bases, with 9 bases left in between. This CDR3 contains 13 residues. This CDR3 reads CASSPRRYNEQFF. For the CDR3, the DNA is TGTGCCAGTAGTCCGCGCCGGTACAATGAGCAGTTCTTC.

J is TRBJ2-3 and V is TRBV6-4, with no clear D. In germline, CDR1 is MRHNA, CDR2 SNTAGT. The V end was cut by 2 bases, the J end by 0 bases, with 24 bases between. The CDR3 length is 20 residues. The DNA of the CDR3 is TGTGCCAGCAGTGACCCCATGAACCCGTCGAAAAGGTGGAGCACAGATACGCAGTATTTT. The encoded protein is CASSDPMNPSKRWSTDTQYF.

By share, this clonotype ranks as medium-sized. CDR3 nucleotide sequence: TGCAGCGTTGAACCGGGACAGGGGGCTGGTGGCTACACCTTC. Residues: CSVEPGQGAGGYTF. This rearrangement joins TRBV29-1 to TRBJ1-2; 12 nucleotides line up with TRBD1. The CDR3 extends over 14 amino acids. The ends lost 2 bases at V and 7 bases at J; junction bases unmatched: 5. Germline-derived CDR1 and CDR2 are SQVTM and ANQGSEA.

This clonotype was seen more than once but under ten times. The gene calls are TRBV20-1 and TRBJ2-3, with 11 bases that match TRBD2. In germline, CDR1 is DFQATT, CDR2 SNEGSKA (reference sequence). This CDR3 is built from 15 residues. V shed 5 bases, J shed 1 base, and the junction held 5 bases outside the gene matches. The CDR3 here is CSARLSGGGTDTQYF. In nucleotides, the CDR3 is TGCAGTGCTCGTCTTAGCGGGGGGGGCACAGATACGCAGTATTTT.

The chain joins TRBV27 to TRBJ2-7; possibly TRBD1 for D (5 bases). The V gene lost 8 bases and the J gene lost 0 bases, with 11 bases spanning the gap. Germline values: CDR1 MNHEY, CDR2 SMNVEV (reference sequence). This CDR3 spans 13 amino acids. DNA of the CDR3: TGTGCCAGCGCCAACAGGATCTCCTACGAGCAGTACTTC. This codes for CASANRISYEQYF.

The chain links TRBV5-6 to TRBJ1-1; tentatively, D is TRBD1 (6 bases). The germline V gene has CDR1 SGHDT and CDR2 YYEEEE. The CDR3 totals 17 residues. V lost 1 base and J lost 0, with 16 bases in between. CDR3 sequence (DNA): TGTGCCAGCAGCTTGCCGTACAGGGATGAGGTGAACACTGAAGCTTTCTTT. It translates to CASSLPYRDEVNTEAFF.

This chain connects TRBV20-1 to TRBJ1-5, with D perhaps matching TRBD1 (5 bases). The ends were cut back, 5 bases at V and 6 bases at J, with 14 bases in the middle. Germline lookup yields CDR1 DFQATT and CDR2 SNEGSKA (reference sequence). CDR3 length: 13 residues. For the CDR3, the DNA is TGCAGTGCTGGCTACAGGTTTGGTCAGCCCCAGCATTTT. This gives the protein CSAGYRFGQPQHF.

This clonotype appeared a few times. This chain links TRBV30 with TRBJ2-7; D is unclear. Deletions cut 6 bases from V and 5 bases from J, with 14 bases between. The CDR3 has 12 amino acids. Germline CDR1 reads GTSNPN; CDR2 reads SVGIG (reference sequence). In DNA form, the CDR3 reads TGTGCCTGTAATTTTGACCAACACGAGCAGTACTTC. This encodes CACNFDQHEQYF.

This chain joins TRBV6-1 and TRBJ2-3; D not resolved. CDR1 and CDR2 from the germline V gene are MNHNS and SASEGT. The CDR3 sequence is 14 residues long. Trimming pared 10 bases from V and 0 bases from J, leaving 14 bases between. CDR3 residues: CATIRPSSTDTQYF. Here the CDR3 DNA reads TGTGCCACCATTCGACCGTCTAGCACAGATACGCAGTATTTT.

V usage is TRBV5-5 and J usage is TRBJ1-1; no firm D call. The CDR3 covers 16 residues. Germline V CDR1 and CDR2: SGHKS, YYEKEE (reference sequence). Trimming removed 2 bases at V and 0 bases at J, with 14 bases between. The CDR3 loop is CASSFGQGLMNTEAFF. CDR3 DNA sequence: TGTGCCAGCAGCTTCGGTCAAGGACTGATGAACACTGAAGCTTTCTTT.

The V and J genes are TRBV29-1 and TRBJ1-1; 7 bases align to TRBD1. Germline-derived CDR1 and CDR2 are SQVTM and ANQGSEA. J gave up 11 bases and V 4 bases, and 19 bases lay outside the gene matches. The CDR3 spans 15 residues. CDR3 nucleotide sequence: TGCAGCGTTGGGGGCCAGGGGCAGGGGGTGTCGGGCGCTTTCTTT. This sequence encodes CSVGGQGQGVSGAFF.

The chain couples TRBV24-1 to TRBJ2-2, with TRBD2 identical over 14 bases. Looked up from germline, CDR1 is KGHDR and CDR2 is SFDVKD. V was clipped by 1 base and J by 6 bases; unmatched bases: 6. CDR3 length: 18 residues. This CDR3 is CATSDFGTSGGEPGELFF. DNA of the CDR3: TGTGCCACCAGTGATTTTGGGACTAGCGGGGGTGAACCCGGGGAGCTGTTTTTT.

The chain couples TRBV11-2 to TRBJ2-1; D possibly corresponds to TRBD2 (5 bases). V lost 3 bases, J lost 0 bases, and 6 bases lay in between. Germline CDR1 reads SGHAT; CDR2 reads FQNNGV. The CDR3 length is 14 residues. CDR3 DNA sequence: TGTGCCAGCAGCTTCCGGGACTCCTACAATGAGCAGTTCTTC. The encoded protein is CASSFRDSYNEQFF.

CDR3 residues: CASSITSGGTDTQYF. In nucleotides, the CDR3 is TGTGCCAGTAGTATCACTAGCGGGGGCACAGATACGCAGTATTTT. The chain has TRBV19 and TRBJ2-3, with 10 bases fitting TRBD2. J was trimmed by 1 base and V by 3 bases; bases with no gene match: 1. This CDR3 is built from 15 residues. Germline V CDR1 and CDR2: LNHDA, SQIVND (reference sequence).

This clonotype appeared a few times. The CDR3, as DNA: TGTGCCAGCAGTGAATCCGCGACAGGGGCCGGCAATCAGCCCCAGCATTTT. It translates to CASSESATGAGNQPQHF. This chain uses TRBV2 with TRBJ1-5; 8 bases line up with TRBD1. V lost 2 bases, J lost 2 bases, and 8 bases stayed unmatched. This CDR3 is built from 17 residues. Germline CDR1 and CDR2: SNHLY and FYNNEI.

This clonotype has only a few counts. The chain is built from TRBV6-5 and TRBJ2-5, with a tentative D call TRBD2 (6 bases). The CDR3 covers 14 residues. The V gene lost 2 bases and the J gene lost 2 bases, with 9 bases spanning the gap. Germline loops: CDR1 MNHEY, CDR2 SVGAGI. The CDR3 spells CASSYRSGQETQYF. The CDR3 DNA reads TGTGCCAGCAGTTACCGTAGCGGTCAAGAGACCCAGTACTTC.

The rearrangement links TRBV7-9 to TRBJ2-3, with TRBD2 identical over 14 bases. Germline CDR1 and CDR2: SEHNR and FQNEAQ (reference sequence). This CDR3 is 20 amino acids long. Germline trimming cut 0 bases from V and 4 bases from J; bases unmatched to any gene: 12. CDR3 sequence (DNA): TGTGCCAGCAGCTTAGCGCTGGGGACTAGCGGGGGCCTTCCGCCAGATACGCAGTATTTT. It specifies CASSLALGTSGGLPPDTQYF.